These 21 T cell receptor beta chains came from one sample sequenced in a study of T cell responses to AZD1222 COVID-19 vaccine. The method was immunoSEQ multiplex PCR; TCRdb's version includes in-frame clones alone and lacks a portion of them. Of 95,000 to 100,000 clones listed, roughly 87% are singletons. Source: peripheral blood, taken on day 0 of AZD1222 vaccination. Receptors originate from an adult in good health.

The chain joins TRBV5-1 to TRBJ2-2; 10 nucleotides match TRBD1. This CDR3 has 15 residues. Germline-derived CDR1 and CDR2 are SGHRS and YFSETQ. V lost 5 bases and J lost 6; bases outside the gene matches: 7. The CDR3 nucleotides read TGCGCCAGCAGGGTGACAGGGGGCGCCTCCGGGGAGCTGTTTTTT. Its protein product is CASRVTGGASGELFF.

The chain couples TRBV18 to TRBJ2-3; D is uncertain. Between the trimmed V and J ends, which lost 5 bases and 0 bases, there was a span of 12 bases. Germline V gives CDR1 KGHSH, CDR2 LQKENI. The CDR3 is 15 residues long. The CDR3 DNA is TGTGCCAGCTCAACATCTACGCCGAGCACAGATACGCAGTATTTT. Protein product: CASSTSTPSTDTQYF.

The chain links TRBV6-6 to TRBJ1-5, with D tentatively TRBD1 (5 bases). CDR1 MNHNY and CDR2 SVGAGI come from the germline V gene (reference sequence). Trimming removed 5 bases at V and 0 bases at J, with 11 bases between. There are 15 residues in the CDR3. CDR3 in amino acids: CASSNQGNSNQPQHF. CDR3 DNA sequence: TGTGCCAGCAGTAATCAGGGTAATAGCAATCAGCCCCAGCATTTT.

V gene TRBV2 combines with J gene TRBJ2-7; TRBD2 matches at 7 bases. Germline-derived CDR1 and CDR2 are SNHLY and FYNNEI. V lost 5 bases and J lost 4; bases outside the gene matches: 11. CDR3 size: 15 residues. This CDR3 reads CASSSLIGRGYEQYF. CDR3 coding DNA: TGTGCCAGCAGTTCCCTTATAGGGAGGGGATACGAGCAGTACTTC.

The J gene is TRBJ2-2, the V gene TRBV7-6, with TRBD2 matching over 7 bases. V shed 2 bases and J 3 bases; nucleotides not matched to a gene: 6. Germline V lookup: CDR1 SGHVS, CDR2 FNYEAQ. The length of the CDR3 is 16 residues. The CDR3 nucleotides are TGTGCCAGCAGCTTACGCGGGAGAACGGACACCGGGGAGCTGTTTTTT. Residues: CASSLRGRTDTGELFF. The complete variable domain, with remaining parts taken from reference TRBV7-6 and TRBJ2-2, reads GAGVSQSPRYKVTKRGQDVALRCDPISGHVSLYWYRQALGQGPEFLTYFNYEAQQDKSGLPNDRFSAERPEGSISTLTIQRTEQRDSAMYRCASSLRGRTDTGELFFGEGSRLTVL.

The rearrangement links TRBV5-1 to TRBJ2-1; no definite D call. From germline, CDR1 is SGHRS and CDR2 YFSETQ. Trimming stripped 1 base from V and 4 bases from J, with 9 bases between. The CDR3 length is 14 residues. The DNA of the CDR3 is TGCGCCAGCAGCTTGAGGGTCGGATACAATGAGCAGTTCTTC. It translates to CASSLRVGYNEQFF.

The V call is TRBV4-1, the J call TRBJ2-2; 8 positions agree with TRBD1. The V segment lost 0 bases and the J segment 6 bases; nucleotides outside the gene matches: 3. This CDR3 is built from 15 residues. CDR1 and CDR2 (germline): MGHRA, YSYEKL. The CDR3 reads CASSQDPQGAGELFF. Here the CDR3 DNA reads TGCGCCAGCAGCCAAGATCCACAGGGGGCCGGGGAGCTGTTTTTT.

V is TRBV12-3 or TRBV12-4 and J is TRBJ2-2; no firm D call. The CDR3 is 13 amino acids. V shed 6 bases and J shed 1 base, with 6 bases lying between them. The CDR3 region has the DNA TGTGCCAGCAGATCAGGGAACACCGGGGAGCTGTTTTTT. Amino acid sequence: CASRSGNTGELFF.

The chain joins TRBV18 to TRBJ2-7; TRBD2 aligns across 10 bases. Germline V gives CDR1 KGHSH, CDR2 LQKENI. The CDR3 contains 16 residues. V trimming: 3 bases; J trimming: 1 base; junction bases outside the gene matches: 6. CDR3 sequence (DNA): TGTGCCAGCTCACCCCGTACGGGACTAGCGTCCTACGAGCAGTACTTC. Encoded protein: CASSPRTGLASYEQYF.

The chain joins TRBV5-1 to TRBJ1-1, with 7 bases that match TRBD1. The junction had 7 bases not matched to a gene; V was cut back by 4 bases and J by 4 bases. This CDR3 comprises 14 residues. Germline CDR1 is SGHRS and CDR2 is YFSETQ. CDR3 DNA sequence: TGCGCCAGCAGCGCAGGGGGTTGGGGCACTGAAGCTTTCTTT. Amino acids: CASSAGGWGTEAFF.

This clone was seen more than once but under ten times. The chain couples TRBV19 to TRBJ1-2; 11 bases line up with TRBD1. CDR3 length equals 18 residues. Germline V gene lookup returns CDR1 LNHDA and CDR2 SQIVND (reference sequence). V dropped 4 bases and J dropped 2; count of bases not matched to a gene: 12. The CDR3: CASSTLVGQGGSNYGYTF. CDR3 coding DNA: TGTGCCAGTAGTACCCTCGTGGGACAGGGGGGGTCGAACTATGGCTACACCTTC.

The chain combines TRBV28 with TRBJ2-7, with 9 bases fitting TRBD1. The CDR3 runs to 15 residues. In germline, CDR1 is MDHEN, CDR2 SYDVKM. V lost 7 bases to trimming and J lost 7 bases; unmatched junction nucleotides: 14. Here the CDR3 DNA reads TGTGCCAGCACCCCCGGAGGACAGGGGAGAAAAGAGCAGTACTTC. Protein product: CASTPGGQGRKEQYF.

This clone was recorded once. This chain joins TRBV9 and TRBJ2-5; weak D call: TRBD2 (6 bases). The V end lost 4 bases, the J end lost 4 bases, and 17 bases lay between the germline ends. The CDR3 totals 15 residues. Germline V gives CDR1 SGDLS, CDR2 YYNGEE. CDR3 coding DNA: TGTGCCAGCAGCCCCTCTGGGGGGATAGGAGAGACCCAGTACTTC. Its translation is CASSPSGGIGETQYF.

The V gene is TRBV6-4, the J gene TRBJ2-1; D is perhaps TRBD2 (5 bases). The CDR3 sequence is 15 residues long. CDR1 and CDR2 (germline): MRHNA, SNTAGT. V was shortened by 2 bases and J by 8 bases, with 16 bases between the two germline ends. The DNA of the CDR3 is TGTGCCAGCAGTGACCGAACTAGTGGTGGTCATGAGCAGTTCTTC. This encodes CASSDRTSGGHEQFF.

The V gene is TRBV27, the J gene TRBJ2-6, with D uncertain. From germline, CDR1 is MNHEY and CDR2 SMNVEV (reference sequence). V was pared by 5 bases and J by 1 base, with 3 bases between. The CDR3 contains 13 residues. The chain's CDR3 is CASSKSGANVLTF. CDR3 nucleotides: TGTGCCAGCAGTAAATCTGGGGCCAACGTCCTGACTTTC.

This clone was seen a few times. V usage is TRBV19 and J usage is TRBJ2-1; 7 bases match TRBD2. The V gene end was trimmed by 5 bases and the J gene end by 1 base; junction bases not matched to a gene: 8. The CDR3 contains 16 residues. Looked up from germline, CDR1 is LNHDA and CDR2 is SQIVND (reference sequence). CDR3 nucleotide sequence: TGTGCCAGTAGTCCGTGGGACTACCGATCCTACAATGAGCAGTTCTTC. It encodes CASSPWDYRSYNEQFF.

V and J are TRBV5-1 and TRBJ2-5; the match to TRBD1 covers 7 bases. V shed 4 bases, J shed 5 bases, and the junction held 8 bases outside the gene matches. The CDR3 is 14 residues long. Germline CDR1 and CDR2: SGHRS and YFSETQ. CDR3 nucleotide sequence: TGCGCCAGCAGCCAAACAGGGGTGGGGGAGACCCAGTACTTC. Protein: CASSQTGVGETQYF.

V usage is TRBV19 and J usage is TRBJ2-1; no reliable D call. CDR1 and CDR2 from the germline V gene are LNHDA and SQIVND (reference sequence). The V end was cut by 6 bases, the J end by 7 bases, with 25 bases between. The CDR3 has 17 residues. As DNA, the CDR3 is TGTGCCAGTAGCAAGACGGGCCTAGGACCCCTGGGTAATGAGCAGTTCTTC. It translates to CASSKTGLGPLGNEQFF.

The chain recombines TRBV6-4 with TRBJ2-1; D might be TRBD2 (5 bases). The germline V gene encodes CDR1 MRHNA and CDR2 SNTAGT. This CDR3 comprises 15 residues. Trimming took 3 bases from V and 6 from J, leaving 15 bases between them. The CDR3 nucleotides read TGTGCCAGCAGTGAGATGGAGGACCAAGGCAATGAGCAGTTCTTC. Protein sequence: CASSEMEDQGNEQFF.

This clone was observed a handful of times. The V and J genes are TRBV3-1 (or the pseudogene TRBV3-2) and TRBJ2-7, with 7 bases aligning to TRBD1. This CDR3 spans 14 amino acids. V shed 4 bases, J shed 4 bases, and the junction held 7 bases outside the gene matches. CDR1 is LGHDT, CDR2 YNNKEL, per germline (reference sequence). The CDR3 DNA reads TGTGCCAGCAGCCTAGCGACAGGGAATTACGAGCAGTACTTC. Protein sequence: CASSLATGNYEQYF.

The rearrangement links TRBV5-1 to TRBJ1-5; D gene unclear. Trimming shortened V by 5 bases and J by 0 bases, and 12 bases separated the two germline ends. Germline assignment: CDR1 SGHRS and CDR2 YFSETQ. The CDR3 has 15 amino acids. CDR3 in DNA: TGCGCCAGCAGGGTCGATGATTATAGCAATCAGCCCCAGCATTTT. Translated: CASRVDDYSNQPQHF. Variable domain in full (rest from reference TRBV5-1 and TRBJ1-5): KAGVTQTPRYLIKTRGQQVTLSCSPISGHRSVSWYQQTPGQGLQFLFEYFSETQRNKGNFPGRFSGRQFSNSRSEMNVSTLELGDSALYLCASRVDDYSNQPQHFGDGTRLSIL.